The T cell receptor (beta chain) under discussion was sequenced for a study of T-cell reconstitution after alpha-beta-depleted transplantation in children. Study-level findings and limits: T-cell numbers and diversity one year post-transplant derived largely from freshly generated T cells.

Preparation of the TCRbeta library used unique molecular identifiers. TCRdb ran MiXCR on the PCR reads and lists one entry per CDR3 protein. Of under 450,000 distinct CDR3 sequences in the sample, around 15% were seen once. Comments on this clonotype: The antigen is not known.

V lost 0 bases, J lost 0 bases, and 8 bases stayed unmatched. The CDR3 is 19 amino acids. Germline lookup yields CDR1 LGHDT and CDR2 YNNKEL (reference sequence). J is TRBJ2-2 and V is TRBV3-1; 9 bases line up with TRBD2. The sample here was PBMCs, mostly from graft donor cells, taken 360 days after TCRalphabeta/CD19-depleted stem cell transplant. The clonotype originates from a boy in the first two years of life who had a stem cell transplant for Wiskott-Aldrich syndrome, so the T cells may come from the graft donor. The DNA of the CDR3 is TGTGCCAGCAGCCAAGATTGGGGACTAGCTAGCCCGAACACCGGGGAGCTGTTTTTT. Translating gives CASSQDWGLASPNTGELFF. The variable domain in full, completed from reference TRBV3-1 and TRBJ2-2, reads DTAVSQTPKYLVTQMGNDKSIKCEQNLGHDTMYWYKQDSKKFLKIMFSYNNKELIINETVPNRFSPKSPDKAHLNLHINSLELGDSAVYFCASSQDWGLASPNTGELFFGEGSRLTVL.